The clone carrying this TCR beta chain was seen only a few times. What it recognizes is unknown. The collection from each donor was one heparinised blood draw averaging roughly 100 mL. Markers CD45RO/CCR7/CD25/CD127/CD95/CD27 served to sort CD4+ naive, central memory, regulatory and stem cell-like memory cells. TCRB transcripts that were expressed got sequenced, as all of the isolated RNA had been reverse transcribed. Sequenced naive, central memory and regulatory T cell samples produced an average of around 4 million reads. Using immunoSEQ multiplex PCR, the repertoire was profiled, and TCRdb retains in-frame clones only, with some absent. The table lists about 930,000 clones, 17% of them singletons. Trimming stripped 5 bases from V and 1 base from J, with 8 bases between. Germline-derived CDR1 and CDR2 are MNHEY and SMNVEV (reference sequence). The CDR3 length is 14 residues. The data belong to a study of beta chain features in type 1 diabetes.

Study observations and caveats: Significant though moderate, a shortening of TCRB CDR3s appeared in all four CD4+ subsets of Type 1 diabetes patients.

Material for sequencing was naive CD4+ T cells from blood. The sequence came from a young woman in good health. V gene TRBV27 combines with J gene TRBJ2-2; D gene unclear. CDR3 in amino acids: CASSPLENTGELFF. The CDR3, as DNA: TGTGCCAGCAGTCCTCTAGAGAACACCGGGGAGCTGTTTTTT.